Detailed here is one T cell receptor beta chain. Its specificity is unknown. TCRdb re-analysed the reads in MiXCR, keeping a single row per CDR3 protein. The data show about 900,000 distinct CDR3 sequences, around 30% seen once. The sample originates from a study of T cell repertoires in cytomegalovirus infection. Study-level background: Indications came from public TCR beta signatures; they pointed to CMV infection and to a matching HLA type. Overall study results and limits: Clonotype analysis showed dominance of the ex vivo response by HLA-C-restricted CMV-specific TCR beta clonotypes. Identification of carriers of CMV plus the relevant HLA was achieved through cumulative public TCR beta family frequency.

The germline gives CDR1 MNHNY, CDR2 SVGAGI (reference sequence). V gave up 6 bases and J gave up 0 bases, with 15 bases separating them. The CDR3 spans 17 residues. This specimen was cultured CD8+ T cells from PBMCs, taken from culture after CMV antigen stimulation. The V call is TRBV6-6, the J call TRBJ2-6; D is ambiguous. This TCR was recovered from a human donor in good health (CMV status not recorded). Some clones in this sample may be carry-over from other donors' samples. As DNA, the CDR3 is TGTGCCAGCAGCCCCGGGCATCGCCCCTCTGGGGCCAACGTCCTGACTTTC. Residues: CASSPGHRPSGANVLTF.